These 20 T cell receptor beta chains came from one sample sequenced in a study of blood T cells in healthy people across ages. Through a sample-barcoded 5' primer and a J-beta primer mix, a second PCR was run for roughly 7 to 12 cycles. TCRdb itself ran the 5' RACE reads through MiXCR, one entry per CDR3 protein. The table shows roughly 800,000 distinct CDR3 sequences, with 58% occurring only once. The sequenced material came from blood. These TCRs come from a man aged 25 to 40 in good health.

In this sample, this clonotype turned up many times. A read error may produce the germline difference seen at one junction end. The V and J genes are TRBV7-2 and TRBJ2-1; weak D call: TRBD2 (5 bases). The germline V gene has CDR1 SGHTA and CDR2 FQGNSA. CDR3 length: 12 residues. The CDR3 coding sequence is TGCGCCAGCAGCCTGGACTTAGGGGAGCAGTTCTTC. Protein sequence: CASSLDLGEQFF.

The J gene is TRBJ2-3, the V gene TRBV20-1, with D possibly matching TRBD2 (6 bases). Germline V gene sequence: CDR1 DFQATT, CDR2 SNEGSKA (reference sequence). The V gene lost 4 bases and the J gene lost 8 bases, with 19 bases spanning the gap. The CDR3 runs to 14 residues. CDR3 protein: CSATPELALRTQYF. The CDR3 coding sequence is TGCAGTGCTACTCCCGAACTAGCTTTACGTACGCAGTATTTT.

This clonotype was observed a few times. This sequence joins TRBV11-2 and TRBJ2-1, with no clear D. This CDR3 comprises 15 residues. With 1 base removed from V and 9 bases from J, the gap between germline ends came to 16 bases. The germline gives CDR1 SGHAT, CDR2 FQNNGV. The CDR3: CASSLGRVALGEQFF. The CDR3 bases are TGTGCCAGCAGCTTAGGTCGTGTAGCATTGGGTGAGCAGTTCTTC.

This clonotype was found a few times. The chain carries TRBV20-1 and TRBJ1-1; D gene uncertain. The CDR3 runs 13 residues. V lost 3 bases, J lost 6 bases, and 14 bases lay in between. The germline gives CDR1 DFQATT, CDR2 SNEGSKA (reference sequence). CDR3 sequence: CSARTRVRAEAFF. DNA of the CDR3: TGCAGTGCTAGGACCCGGGTCCGCGCTGAAGCTTTCTTT.

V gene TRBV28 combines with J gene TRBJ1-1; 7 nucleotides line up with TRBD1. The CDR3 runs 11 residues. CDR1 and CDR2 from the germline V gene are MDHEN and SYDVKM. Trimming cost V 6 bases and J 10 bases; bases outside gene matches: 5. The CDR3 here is CASSTDRPAFF. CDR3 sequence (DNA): TGTGCCAGCAGCACGGACAGGCCAGCTTTCTTT.

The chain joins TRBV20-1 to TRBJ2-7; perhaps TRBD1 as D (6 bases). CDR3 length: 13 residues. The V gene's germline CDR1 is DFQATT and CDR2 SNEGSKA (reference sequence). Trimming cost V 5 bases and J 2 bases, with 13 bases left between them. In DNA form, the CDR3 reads TGCAGTGCTGAAAGACAGGCGACCTACGAGCAGTACTTC. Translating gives CSAERQATYEQYF.

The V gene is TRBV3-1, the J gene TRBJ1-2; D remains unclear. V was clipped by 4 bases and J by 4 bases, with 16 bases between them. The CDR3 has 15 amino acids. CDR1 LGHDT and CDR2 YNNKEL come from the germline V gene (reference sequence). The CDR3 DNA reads TGTGCCAGCAGCCGCACTTCGGCGGGAAGCTATGGCTACACCTTC. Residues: CASSRTSAGSYGYTF.

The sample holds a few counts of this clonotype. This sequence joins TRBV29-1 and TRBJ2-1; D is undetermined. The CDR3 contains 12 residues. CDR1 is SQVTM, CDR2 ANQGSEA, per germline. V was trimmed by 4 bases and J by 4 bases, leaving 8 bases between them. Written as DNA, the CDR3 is TGCAGCGTTGGGGCTGCGTACAATGAGCAGTTCTTC. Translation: CSVGAAYNEQFF.

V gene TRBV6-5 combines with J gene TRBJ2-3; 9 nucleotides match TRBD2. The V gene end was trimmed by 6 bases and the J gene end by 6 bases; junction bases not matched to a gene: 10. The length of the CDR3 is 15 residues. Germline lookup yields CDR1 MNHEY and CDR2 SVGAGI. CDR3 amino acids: CASRQSREGLDTQYF. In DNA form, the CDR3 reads TGTGCCAGCAGGCAATCGCGGGAGGGCCTGGATACGCAGTATTTT.

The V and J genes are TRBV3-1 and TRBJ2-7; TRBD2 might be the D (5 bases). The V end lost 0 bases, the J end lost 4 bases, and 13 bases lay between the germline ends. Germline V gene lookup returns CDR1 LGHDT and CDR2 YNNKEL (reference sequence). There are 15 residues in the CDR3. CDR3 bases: TGTGCCAGCAGCCAAGATTATTCCCGGACTTACGAGCAGTACTTC. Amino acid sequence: CASSQDYSRTYEQYF.

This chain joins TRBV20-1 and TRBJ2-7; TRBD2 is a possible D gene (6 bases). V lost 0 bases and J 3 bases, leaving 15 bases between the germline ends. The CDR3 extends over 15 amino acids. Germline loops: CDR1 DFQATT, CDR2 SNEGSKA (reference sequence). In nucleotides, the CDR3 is TGCAGTGCTAGAGACCTCGGACTAAGGGGCTACGAGCAGTACTTC. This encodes CSARDLGLRGYEQYF.

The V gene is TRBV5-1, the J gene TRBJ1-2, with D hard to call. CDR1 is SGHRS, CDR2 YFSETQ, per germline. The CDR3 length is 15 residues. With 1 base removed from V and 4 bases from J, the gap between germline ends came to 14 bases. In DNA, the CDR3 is TGCGCCAGCAGCTTGTTTGGCCAGGTTGGCTATGGCTACACCTTC. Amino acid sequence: CASSLFGQVGYGYTF.

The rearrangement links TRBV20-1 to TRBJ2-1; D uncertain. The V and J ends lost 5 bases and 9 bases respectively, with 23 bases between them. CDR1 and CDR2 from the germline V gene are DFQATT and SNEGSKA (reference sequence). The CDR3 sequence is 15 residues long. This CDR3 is CSASIGPRSSGEQFF. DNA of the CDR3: TGCAGTGCTTCTATTGGACCTCGATCATCTGGTGAGCAGTTCTTC.

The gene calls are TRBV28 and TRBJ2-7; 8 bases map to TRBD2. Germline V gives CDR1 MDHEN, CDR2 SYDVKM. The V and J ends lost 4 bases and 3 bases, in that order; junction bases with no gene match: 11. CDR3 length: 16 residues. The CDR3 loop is CASSSPREGHHYEQYF. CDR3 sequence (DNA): TGTGCCAGCAGTTCCCCCCGGGAGGGCCATCACTACGAGCAGTACTTC.

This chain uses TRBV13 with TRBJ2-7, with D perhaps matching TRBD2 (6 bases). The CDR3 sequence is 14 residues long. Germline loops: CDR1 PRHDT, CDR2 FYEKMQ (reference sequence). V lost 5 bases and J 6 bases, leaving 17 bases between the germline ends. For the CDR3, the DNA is TGTGCCAGCAGCACGCGGGGCCTAGATGGCGAGCAGTACTTC. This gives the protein CASSTRGLDGEQYF.

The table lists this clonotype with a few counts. The CDR3 region has the DNA TGCGCCAGCAGTGAGTCGAGTCGTCCCGGGGAGACCCAGTACTTC. Its protein is CASSESSRPGETQYF. The chain couples TRBV10-2 to TRBJ2-5; D call uncertain. The CDR3 is made up of 15 amino acids. V was clipped by 0 bases and J by 5 bases, with 13 bases between them. Germline V gene data show CDR1 as WSHSY and CDR2 as SAAADI.

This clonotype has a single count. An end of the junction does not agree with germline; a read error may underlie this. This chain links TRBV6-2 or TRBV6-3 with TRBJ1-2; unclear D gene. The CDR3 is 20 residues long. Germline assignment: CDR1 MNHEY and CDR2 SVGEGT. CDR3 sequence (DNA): TGTGCCAGCAGTCCTTCGGGTGCTCGGGTCCCGAGGCTACCTAACTATGGCTACACCTTT. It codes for CASSPSGARVPRLPNYGYTF.

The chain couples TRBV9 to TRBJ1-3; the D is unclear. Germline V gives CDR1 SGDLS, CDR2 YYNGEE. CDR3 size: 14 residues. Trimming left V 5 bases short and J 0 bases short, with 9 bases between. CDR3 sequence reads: CASSERVSGNTIYF. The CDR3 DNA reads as TGTGCCAGCAGTGAAAGAGTCTCTGGAAACACCATATATTTT.

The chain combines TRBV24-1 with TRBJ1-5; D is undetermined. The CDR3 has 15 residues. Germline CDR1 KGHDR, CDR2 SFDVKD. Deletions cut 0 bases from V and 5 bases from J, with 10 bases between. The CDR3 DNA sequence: TGTGCCACCAGTGATTTGCATCCAGGTGATCAGCCCCAGCATTTT. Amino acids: CATSDLHPGDQPQHF.

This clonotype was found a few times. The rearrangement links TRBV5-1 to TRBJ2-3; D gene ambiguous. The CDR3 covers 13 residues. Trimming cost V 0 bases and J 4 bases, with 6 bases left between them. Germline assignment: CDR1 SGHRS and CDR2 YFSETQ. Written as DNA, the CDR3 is TGCGCCAGCAGCTTGGCCAGTTCAGATACGCAGTATTTT. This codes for CASSLASSDTQYF.